This T cell receptor beta chain was recorded in a study of response to subunit inactivated influenza vaccine. From germline, CDR1 is DFQATT and CDR2 SNEGSKA (reference sequence). V was clipped by 1 base and J by 4 bases, with 16 bases between them. The CDR3 loop spans 15 amino acids. A note on this clonotype: Its antigen is as yet unknown.

A single record per CDR3 protein comes from TCRdb applying MiXCR to the RT-PCR reads. This table holds hundreds of thousands of distinct CDR3 sequences, 9.5% to 12% found once. General study points: Authors suggested each seasonal influenza vaccination recruits few new T cells.

The sequencing here drew on PBMCs from blood, taken 40 to 50 days after vaccination. The source of this sequence is a man aged 50-60 years who received an inactivated influenza vaccine. The gene calls are TRBV20-1 and TRBJ1-1, with a tentative D call TRBD1 (5 bases). In DNA form, the CDR3 reads TGCAGTGCTAGAGGACCCCATGCAGGGAGCACTGAAGCTTTCTTT. This gives the protein CSARGPHAGSTEAFF.